Below, one TCR beta chain is given with its context. This clone was seen once. This clone's antigen is unknown. No much larger clone is present one base from it, and per-base qualities are unavailable. These data are taken from a study of blood T cell repertoires in COVID-19 (dated by TCRdb to 2019 to 2021). Background on the whole study: The collaborator samples originated in the United States, Italy and Spain and spanned the acute and convalescent phases of COVID-19. Nearly every sample came with metadata listing a de-identified subject ID, COVID-19 status, age in years and sex. Where available, HLA class I and class II types were taken from metadata supplied by the sample provider and were not determined by assay-based typing. The repertoires were released in a freely available public database intended as a resource for research on the immune response to SARS-CoV-2. The material from the prospective study consisted of cDNA or gDNA derived from T cells, B-cell-depleted T cells, or PBMCs. Samples came from the ongoing ImmuneRACE study (first 160 participants) plus 1,254 subjects from 6 global collaborators. Subjects who had been exposed to COVID-19, were actively infected with it, or had recovered from it provided the deeply sampled blood TCRbeta repertoires that made up the dataset. Overall results and qualifications from the work: The amount of clinical and demographic metadata varied by source and participant and was provided uncurated.

TCRbeta CDR3 regions were amplified from genomic DNA using the immunoSEQ Assay, a bias-controlled multiplex PCR. In the authors' own workflow: The number of nucleated cells in each sample was estimated by amplification of reference gene primers within the assay. To quantify the absolute abundance of each unique TCRbeta CDR3 rearrangement, sequence reads were collapsed and filtered. For each sample, productive Simpson clonality was calculated as the square root of Simpson's diversity index across productive rearrangements. Held by TCRdb, this immuneACCESS table contains in-frame sequences only and omits some clones. Under half of the omission traces to an unresolved V gene where checked; the cause of the rest is unknown. V and J calls and clone size are those listed in that table; D and trimming were worked out from the DNA. The sample has about 35,000 clones on record, about 90% of them singletons. In total, the top ten clones hold approximately 19% of the sample.

Whole blood was collected in K2EDTA tubes by collaborating institutions according to the institutions' own protocols. For TCRbeta analysis, collaborators shipped samples in one of three forms: frozen whole blood, isolated PBMCs, or DNA extracted from either of those sample types. The TCR originated in an older man with acute or convalescent COVID-19. The sample consisted of peripheral blood.

CDR3 reads: CASSLGGNRNIEAFF. The sequenced DNA is TGCGCCAGCAGCTTAGGGGGTAACAGGAATATTGAAGCTTTCTTT. Rearrangement joined TRBV5-1 to TRBJ1-1; the D segment could be TRBD1, given 6 matching bases. The germline V gene provides CDR1 SGHRS and CDR2 YFSETQ. V was cut back by 2 bases and J by 7 bases, leaving a gap of 18 bases between them. The CDR3 covers 15 residues, taking in both the cysteine and the phenylalanine. The retained sequence is limited to the CDR3, 45 bases, with the frame set at the first base.